The sample holds one count of the clone carrying this TCR beta chain. In the authors' workflow: Using reference gene primer amplification, nucleated cell counts were estimated. The protocol was immunoSEQ multiplex PCR, while the TCRdb copy is restricted to in-frame clones and leaves out a portion. V, J and clone size derive from that table, while D and trimming were established from the DNA sequence. The data contain under 400,000 clones, about 86% of them singletons. The sample belongs to a study of blood T cell repertoires in COVID-19. For the study at large: Material from acute and convalescent COVID-19 was sourced from the United States, Italy and Spain.

V lost 4 bases and J lost 2; bases outside the gene matches: 6. The CDR3 is made up of 16 amino acids. Germline V gene sequence: CDR1 SGDLS, CDR2 YYNGEE. Material for sequencing was PBMCs or T cells enriched from blood (not recorded which). The clonotype comes from a woman in her thirties or forties with acute COVID-19. The chain combines TRBV9 with TRBJ2-5; 12 nucleotides align to TRBD2. CDR3 region: CASSSGLAGRQETQYF. The CDR3 DNA reads as TGTGCCAGCAGCTCAGGACTAGCGGGGAGACAAGAGACCCAGTACTTC.